Listed below are T cell receptor beta chains from one sample, sequenced in a study of OX40 agonist ivuxolimab in advanced cancers. The table came from immunoSEQ multiplex PCR; TCRdb's copy has only in-frame clones and leaves some out. The top ten hold around 4.1% of the sample, which has almost 70,000 clones, 80% to 90% seen once. The material sequenced was CD4+ or CD8+ T cells sorted from blood, taken in a trial of the OX40 agonist ivuxolimab. Receptors were obtained from an adult with an advanced solid tumor such as melanoma, head and neck, liver or kidney cancer. Each CDR3 is given with its conserved first and last residue. Fields, in order: CDR3 DNA, CDR3 protein, D gene, J gene, V gene. The D gene is left open where the match is weak.

TGTGCCAGCAGCTCAGTTAGCGGATCCTCGCAGTATTTT	CASSSVSGSSQYF	NA	TRBJ2-3	TRBV7-2
TGTGCCAGCTCCGTGGCGTTGAGCGGCTACGAGCAGTACTTC	CASSVALSGYEQYF	NA	TRBJ2-7	TRBV18
TGTGCCAGCAGCTTGCCGGGAGGGGAGACCCAGTACTTC	CASSLPGGETQYF	TRBD2	TRBJ2-5	TRBV5-5
TGTGCCAGCAGCAAAGACGGATTCTTTCCCGGCTACACCTTC	CASSKDGFFPGYTF	NA	TRBJ1-2	TRBV6-5
TGCGCCAGCAGCTCCGGAGGGACGGGTAGCTCTGGGGCCAACGTCCTGACTTTC	CASSSGGTGSSGANVLTF	NA	TRBJ2-6	TRBV5-1
TGTGCCAGCTCGCCGACAGGGGGCGACTCTGAAGCTTTCTTT	CASSPTGGDSEAFF	TRBD1	TRBJ1-1	TRBV18
TGCGCCAGCAGCGTGGGGTCCTTTTCCCGAGGCTACACCTTC	CASSVGSFSRGYTF	NA	TRBJ1-2	TRBV5-1
TGCGCCAGCAGCTTGGAAGTGTCGGGGGCGGGCAATGAGCAGTTCTTC	CASSLEVSGAGNEQFF	NA	TRBJ2-1	TRBV5-1
TGTGCCAGCAGCTTAGATGAAAGCGGGAGACCCACAGATACGCAGTATTTT	CASSLDESGRPTDTQYF	TRBD2	TRBJ2-3	TRBV11-1
TGTGCCAGCACTATTAGCACAGATACGCAGTATTTT	CASTISTDTQYF	NA	TRBJ2-3	TRBV2
TGCGCCAGCAGCTTAGGACCTCCGAGGACCGGGGAGCTGTTTTTT	CASSLGPPRTGELFF	NA	TRBJ2-2	TRBV5-1
TGTGCCACTCACCCCTCTAGCGGGAGCCTTGAGCAGTTCTTC	CATHPSSGSLEQFF	TRBD2	TRBJ2-1	TRBV19
TGTGCCAGCAGCTTAGATTATCAGCCCCAGCATTTT	CASSLDYQPQHF	NA	TRBJ1-5	TRBV7-9
TGTGCCAGCAGCGTAGTACTAGCAGGGGGTGAGCAGTTCTTC	CASSVVLAGGEQFF	NA	TRBJ2-1	TRBV9
TGTGCCAGCAGCTTGGGTCGACAGGGGAAGACCGGGGAGCTGTTTTTT	CASSLGRQGKTGELFF	TRBD1	TRBJ2-2	TRBV7-2
TGTGCCAGCAGCGGACAGCCCCTTCCCTACGAGCAGTACTTC	CASSGQPLPYEQYF	NA	TRBJ2-7	TRBV6-5
TGTGCCAGCAGTTCTCGGACTAGCGGGACCCACGCCGGGGAGCTGTTTTTT	CASSSRTSGTHAGELFF	TRBD2	TRBJ2-2	TRBV7-9